This TCR beta chain is from a study of T-cell memory formation after mild COVID-19. TCRdb ran MiXCR on the 5' RACE reads and lists one entry per CDR3 protein. The sample lists about 290,000 distinct CDR3 sequences, roughly 18% occurring once. This clonotype appeared a few times. The CDR3 spans 14 residues. The V gene lost 4 bases and the J gene lost 7 bases, with 17 bases spanning the gap. Germline CDR1 is SGHDT and CDR2 is YYEEEE. The TCR originated in a man between 18 and 29 years old who had mild COVID-19 (a few samples of this study predate the infection). Cell type and time point are not known. This chain joins TRBV5-6 and TRBJ2-5; perhaps TRBD1 as D (5 bases). The sequencing sample was made of PBMCs or a T cell subset sorted from them (not recorded which). As DNA, the CDR3 is TGTGCCAGCAGCCGAGGACAAGACGGCGGGACCCAGTACTTC. It encodes CASSRGQDGGTQYF.